Listed below are T cell receptor beta chains from one sample, sequenced in a study of shared clonotypes between healthy human individuals. Data came from immunoSEQ multiplex PCR; TCRdb stores just in-frame clones and leaves some out. Here the sample spans about 1 million clones, around 76% being singletons. Input material: memory CD4+ T cells sorted from blood. The receptor source for this set is a young man in good health. CDR3s include the opening cysteine and the closing phenylalanine or tryptophan. The order of the fields is V gene, clone size, J gene, D gene, CDR3 protein, CDR3 DNA. D genes are given only for firm matches. Not every row has a clone size; where given, it reads once, few, many or a size class.

v_gene: TRBV19
abundance: NA
j_gene: TRBJ1-4
d_gene: NA
CDR3aa: CASSTKEKLFF
CDR3nt: TGTGCCAGTAGCACAAAGGAAAAACTGTTTTTT

v_gene: TRBV11-2
abundance: NA
j_gene: TRBJ2-3
d_gene: TRBD2
CDR3aa: CASSFSGGPDTQYF
CDR3nt: TGTGCCAGCAGCTTTAGCGGGGGGCCGGATACGCAGTATTTT

v_gene: TRBV7-7
abundance: NA
j_gene: TRBJ2-1
d_gene: TRBD2
CDR3aa: CASSLAGREDEQFF
CDR3nt: TGTGCTAGCAGCTTAGCGGGTAGGGAGGATGAGCAGTTCTTC

v_gene: TRBV5-1
abundance: NA
j_gene: TRBJ2-3
d_gene: NA
CDR3aa: CASSLVATTDTQYF
CDR3nt: TGCGCCAGCAGCTTGGTCGCTACCACAGATACGCAGTATTTT

v_gene: TRBV12-1
abundance: many
j_gene: TRBJ1-1
d_gene: NA
CDR3aa: CASSFASPLNTEAFF
CDR3nt: TGTGCCAGCAGCTTTGCCAGTCCCTTGAACACTGAAGCTTTCTTT

v_gene: TRBV5-1
abundance: NA
j_gene: TRBJ2-7
d_gene: NA
CDR3aa: CASSMGGPVGEQYF
CDR3nt: TGCGCCAGCAGCATGGGAGGTCCGGTCGGCGAGCAGTACTTC

v_gene: TRBV25-1
abundance: NA
j_gene: TRBJ2-1
d_gene: NA
CDR3aa: CASSGAGRNEQFF
CDR3nt: TGTGCCAGCAGTGGGGCCGGTCGCAATGAGCAGTTCTTC

v_gene: TRBV5-6
abundance: NA
j_gene: TRBJ1-4
d_gene: NA
CDR3aa: CASSTGTLGEEKLFF
CDR3nt: TGTGCCAGCAGCACCGGGACGCTGGGCGAGGAAAAACTGTTTTTT

v_gene: TRBV19
abundance: few
j_gene: TRBJ2-2
d_gene: NA
CDR3aa: CASSRTFDTGELFF
CDR3nt: TGTGCCAGTAGTAGGACCTTTGACACCGGGGAGCTGTTTTTT

v_gene: TRBV18
abundance: NA
j_gene: TRBJ1-4
d_gene: NA
CDR3aa: CASSPDREKLFF
CDR3nt: TGTGCCAGCTCACCAGACCGCGAAAAACTGTTTTTT

v_gene: TRBV7-2
abundance: few
j_gene: TRBJ2-7
d_gene: NA
CDR3aa: CASSPSVGRGNYEQYF
CDR3nt: TGTGCCAGCAGCCCCTCTGTGGGGAGAGGAAACTACGAGCAGTACTTC

v_gene: TRBV5-1
abundance: NA
j_gene: TRBJ2-7
d_gene: NA
CDR3aa: CASSLNSQGSRGEQYF
CDR3nt: TGCGCCAGCAGCTTGAACTCGCAGGGTAGTAGGGGGGAGCAGTACTTC

v_gene: TRBV30
abundance: once
j_gene: TRBJ1-6
d_gene: NA
CDR3aa: CAWSGPGANSPLHF
CDR3nt: TGTGCCTGGAGCGGACCCGGGGCAAATTCACCCCTCCACTTT

v_gene: TRBV5-1
abundance: NA
j_gene: TRBJ1-1
d_gene: TRBD1
CDR3aa: CASSLNSGTGGTEAFF
CDR3nt: TGCGCCAGCAGCCTAAACTCCGGGACAGGGGGCACTGAAGCTTTCTTT

v_gene: TRBV27
abundance: NA
j_gene: TRBJ1-1
d_gene: NA
CDR3aa: CASSKQAQGVGGKAFF
CDR3nt: TGTGCCAGCAGTAAACAAGCACAGGGTGTCGGGGGCAAAGCTTTCTTT

v_gene: TRBV7-6
abundance: once
j_gene: TRBJ2-7
d_gene: NA
CDR3aa: CASSPSGQGGTYEQYF
CDR3nt: TGTGCCAGCAGCCCGTCAGGGCAGGGGGGAACCTACGAGCAGTACTTC

v_gene: TRBV2
abundance: NA
j_gene: TRBJ2-7
d_gene: NA
CDR3aa: CASSEEKGFIYEQYF
CDR3nt: TGTGCCAGCAGTGAAGAAAAGGGTTTCATCTACGAGCAGTACTTC

v_gene: TRBV28
abundance: NA
j_gene: TRBJ1-2
d_gene: NA
CDR3aa: CASNNLLRINYGYTF
CDR3nt: TGTGCCAGCAACAACCTCCTAAGGATTAACTATGGCTACACCTTC

v_gene: TRBV10-1
abundance: NA
j_gene: TRBJ1-3
d_gene: NA
CDR3aa: CASSPGGNTIYF
CDR3nt: TGCGCCAGCAGTCCCGGCGGAAACACCATATATTTT

v_gene: TRBV19
abundance: NA
j_gene: TRBJ1-2
d_gene: NA
CDR3aa: CASSIPYGLGYTF
CDR3nt: TGTGCCAGTAGTATCCCGTACGGGTTGGGCTACACCTTC

v_gene: TRBV5-1
abundance: once
j_gene: TRBJ2-1
d_gene: TRBD2
CDR3aa: CASSLAPGLADEQFF
CDR3nt: TGCGCCAGCAGCTTGGCTCCGGGACTAGCGGACGAGCAGTTCTTC

v_gene: TRBV5-1
abundance: few
j_gene: TRBJ2-7
d_gene: TRBD1
CDR3aa: CASSLLQGETYEQYF
CDR3nt: TGCGCCAGCAGCTTATTACAGGGGGAGACCTACGAGCAGTACTTC

v_gene: TRBV5-1
abundance: NA
j_gene: TRBJ2-5
d_gene: TRBD2
CDR3aa: CASSLRAAGGQETQYF
CDR3nt: TGCGCCAGCAGCTTGCGGGCGGCGGGGGGTCAAGAGACCCAGTACTTC

v_gene: TRBV30
abundance: NA
j_gene: TRBJ2-1
d_gene: NA
CDR3aa: CAGASLPYNEQFF
CDR3nt: TGTGCGGGAGCATCTCTCCCCTACAATGAGCAGTTCTTC

v_gene: TRBV19
abundance: NA
j_gene: TRBJ1-6
d_gene: TRBD1
CDR3aa: CASKGQGLNSPLHF
CDR3nt: TGTGCCAGTAAAGGACAGGGGCTCAATTCACCCCTCCACTTT

v_gene: TRBV6-6
abundance: NA
j_gene: TRBJ1-5
d_gene: NA
CDR3aa: CASRELYSNQPQHF
CDR3nt: TGTGCCAGCAGGGAGTTATATAGCAATCAGCCCCAGCATTTT

v_gene: TRBV25-1
abundance: NA
j_gene: TRBJ2-4
d_gene: NA
CDR3aa: CASSESTLAKNIQYF
CDR3nt: TGTGCCAGCAGTGAATCGACCCTAGCCAAAAACATTCAGTACTTC

v_gene: TRBV29-1
abundance: NA
j_gene: TRBJ2-1
d_gene: NA
CDR3aa: CSVDLQNNEQFF
CDR3nt: TGCAGCGTTGACTTACAGAACAATGAGCAGTTCTTC

v_gene: TRBV7-2
abundance: NA
j_gene: TRBJ2-2
d_gene: TRBD2
CDR3aa: CASSLGLAGGAGELFF
CDR3nt: TGTGCCAGCAGCTTAGGGCTAGCGGGAGGAGCCGGGGAGCTGTTTTTT

v_gene: TRBV5-4
abundance: NA
j_gene: TRBJ1-4
d_gene: NA
CDR3aa: CASSLAGRGSTNEKLFF
CDR3nt: TGTGCCAGCAGCTTGGCCGGTCGGGGTTCTACTAATGAAAAACTGTTTTTT

v_gene: TRBV30
abundance: NA
j_gene: TRBJ2-5
d_gene: NA
CDR3aa: CAWSPQAKETQYF
CDR3nt: TGTGCCTGGAGTCCACAGGCAAAAGAGACCCAGTACTTC

v_gene: TRBV7-9
abundance: NA
j_gene: TRBJ2-7
d_gene: NA
CDR3aa: CASSAQGGPYEQYF
CDR3nt: TGTGCCAGCAGTGCTCAGGGGGGGCCCTACGAGCAGTACTTC

v_gene: TRBV9
abundance: few
j_gene: TRBJ2-7
d_gene: NA
CDR3aa: CASSPSTGKVNEQYF
CDR3nt: TGTGCCAGCAGCCCCTCAACAGGGAAGGTGAACGAGCAGTACTTC

v_gene: TRBV6-6
abundance: NA
j_gene: TRBJ1-2
d_gene: NA
CDR3aa: CASSYGGSTNYGYTF
CDR3nt: TGTGCCAGCAGTTACGGGGGCAGCACTAACTATGGCTACACCTTC

v_gene: TRBV18
abundance: once
j_gene: TRBJ1-2
d_gene: NA
CDR3aa: CASSPVWYRMEGYTF
CDR3nt: TGTGCCAGCTCACCAGTTTGGTATAGAATGGAAGGCTACACCTTC

v_gene: TRBV25-1
abundance: NA
j_gene: TRBJ2-4
d_gene: TRBD1
CDR3aa: CASSQATGGQNIQYF
CDR3nt: TGTGCCAGCAGCCAAGCCACAGGGGGCCAGAACATTCAGTACTTC

v_gene: TRBV9
abundance: NA
j_gene: TRBJ1-2
d_gene: NA
CDR3aa: CASSVGPGYGYTF
CDR3nt: TGTGCCAGCAGCGTAGGGCCCGGGTATGGCTACACCTTC

v_gene: TRBV7-2
abundance: NA
j_gene: TRBJ2-5
d_gene: NA
CDR3aa: CASIRSGFSQETQYF
CDR3nt: TGTGCCAGCATCAGATCCGGGTTCAGTCAAGAGACCCAGTACTTC

v_gene: TRBV7-2
abundance: few
j_gene: TRBJ2-5
d_gene: NA
CDR3aa: CASSLWDTETQYF
CDR3nt: TGTGCCAGCAGCTTATGGGATACGGAGACCCAGTACTTC

v_gene: TRBV2
abundance: once
j_gene: TRBJ2-7
d_gene: NA
CDR3aa: CASSLRQTYEQYF
CDR3nt: TGTGCCAGCAGTCTACGTCAGACCTACGAGCAGTACTTC

v_gene: TRBV30
abundance: NA
j_gene: TRBJ2-7
d_gene: TRBD1
CDR3aa: CAWNRDRRYYEQYF
CDR3nt: TGTGCCTGGAACCGGGACAGGCGGTACTACGAGCAGTACTTC

v_gene: TRBV19
abundance: NA
j_gene: TRBJ2-5
d_gene: NA
CDR3aa: CASSIPGDPLQETQYF
CDR3nt: TGTGCCAGTAGTATACCGGGGGACCCCCTCCAAGAGACCCAGTACTTC

v_gene: TRBV11-2
abundance: NA
j_gene: TRBJ2-1
d_gene: NA
CDR3aa: CASSLGQVNEQFF
CDR3nt: TGTGCCAGCAGCTTAGGACAAGTGAATGAGCAGTTCTTC

v_gene: TRBV2
abundance: NA
j_gene: TRBJ2-3
d_gene: NA
CDR3aa: CASIQGVAVGTDTQYF
CDR3nt: TGTGCCAGCATCCAAGGGGTAGCGGTGGGCACAGATACGCAGTATTTT

v_gene: TRBV18
abundance: few
j_gene: TRBJ1-1
d_gene: NA
CDR3aa: CASSPTDGNTEAFF
CDR3nt: TGTGCCAGCTCACCAACGGACGGGAACACTGAAGCTTTCTTT

v_gene: TRBV28
abundance: few
j_gene: TRBJ1-1
d_gene: NA
CDR3aa: CASTKIYTEAFF
CDR3nt: TGTGCCAGCACCAAGATTTACACTGAAGCTTTCTTT

v_gene: TRBV5-1
abundance: NA
j_gene: TRBJ1-1
d_gene: NA
CDR3aa: CASSLGTGLRSNPEAFF
CDR3nt: TGCGCCAGCAGCTTGGGCACAGGACTAAGGTCTAACCCTGAAGCTTTCTTT

v_gene: TRBV20-1
abundance: NA
j_gene: TRBJ1-1
d_gene: NA
CDR3aa: CSPREGARAFF
CDR3nt: TGCAGTCCCAGGGAAGGGGCGAGAGCTTTCTTT

v_gene: TRBV27
abundance: NA
j_gene: TRBJ1-1
d_gene: TRBD1
CDR3aa: CAFYRGHPEAFF
CDR3nt: TGTGCCTTTTACAGGGGCCATCCCGAAGCTTTCTTT

v_gene: TRBV5-8
abundance: NA
j_gene: TRBJ2-2
d_gene: NA
CDR3aa: CASSPAGRVYTGELFF
CDR3nt: TGTGCCAGCAGCCCTGCCGGCAGAGTATACACCGGGGAGCTGTTTTTT

v_gene: TRBV27
abundance: many
j_gene: TRBJ2-1
d_gene: TRBD1
CDR3aa: CASSPGTGWQFF
CDR3nt: TGTGCCAGCAGTCCCGGGACAGGGTGGCAGTTCTTC

v_gene: TRBV2
abundance: NA
j_gene: TRBJ2-5
d_gene: NA
CDR3aa: CASKRGGAKETQYF
CDR3nt: TGTGCCAGCAAGAGAGGGGGGGCCAAGGAGACCCAGTACTTC

v_gene: TRBV9
abundance: NA
j_gene: TRBJ1-6
d_gene: NA
CDR3aa: CASSVEGNSPLHF
CDR3nt: TGTGCCAGCAGCGTAGAAGGGAATTCACCCCTCCACTTT